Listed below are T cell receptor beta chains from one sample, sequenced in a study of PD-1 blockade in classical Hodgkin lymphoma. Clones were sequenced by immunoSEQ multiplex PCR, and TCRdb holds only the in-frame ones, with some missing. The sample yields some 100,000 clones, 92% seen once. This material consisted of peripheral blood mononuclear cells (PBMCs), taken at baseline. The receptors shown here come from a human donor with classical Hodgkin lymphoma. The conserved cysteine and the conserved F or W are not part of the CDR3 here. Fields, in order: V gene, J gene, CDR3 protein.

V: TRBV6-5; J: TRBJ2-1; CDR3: ASSYLSGSEQF
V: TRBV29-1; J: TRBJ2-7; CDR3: SGGRAGASEQY
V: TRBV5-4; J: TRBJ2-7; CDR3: ASSSGSTYEQY
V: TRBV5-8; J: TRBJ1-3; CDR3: ASSLAGWGDSGNTIY
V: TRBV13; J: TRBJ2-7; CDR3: ASSLGGGYEQY
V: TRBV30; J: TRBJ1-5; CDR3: AWSHRNNQPQH
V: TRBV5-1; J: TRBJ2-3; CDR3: ASSLAGADTQY
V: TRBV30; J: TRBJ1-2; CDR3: AWRQGAASGYT
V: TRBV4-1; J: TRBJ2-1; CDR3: ASSQPTSGGEQF
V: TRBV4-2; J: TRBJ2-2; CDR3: ASSPGTGGGLSGELF